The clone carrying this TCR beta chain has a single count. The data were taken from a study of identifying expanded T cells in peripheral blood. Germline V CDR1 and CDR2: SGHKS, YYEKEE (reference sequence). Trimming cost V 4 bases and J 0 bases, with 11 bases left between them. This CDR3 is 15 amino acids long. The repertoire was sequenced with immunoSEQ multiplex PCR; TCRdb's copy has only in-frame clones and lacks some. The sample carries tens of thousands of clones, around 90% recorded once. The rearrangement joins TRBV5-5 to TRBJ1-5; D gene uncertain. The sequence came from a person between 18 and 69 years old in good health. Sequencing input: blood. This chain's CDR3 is CASSPTSDSNQPQHF. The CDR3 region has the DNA TGTGCCAGCAGCCCCACGTCGGATAGCAATCAGCCCCAGCATTTT.